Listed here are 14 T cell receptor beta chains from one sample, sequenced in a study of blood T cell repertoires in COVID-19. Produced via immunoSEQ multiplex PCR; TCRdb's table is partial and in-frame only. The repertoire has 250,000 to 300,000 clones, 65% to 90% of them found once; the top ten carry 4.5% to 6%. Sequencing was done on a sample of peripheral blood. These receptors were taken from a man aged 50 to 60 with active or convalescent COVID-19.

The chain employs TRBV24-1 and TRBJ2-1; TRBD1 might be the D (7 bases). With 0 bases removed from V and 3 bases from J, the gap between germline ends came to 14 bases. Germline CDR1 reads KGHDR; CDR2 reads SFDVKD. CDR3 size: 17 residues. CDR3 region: CATSDLHSGGSYNEQFF. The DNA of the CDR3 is TGTGCCACCAGTGATTTGCATTCAGGGGGGAGCTACAATGAGCAGTTCTTC.

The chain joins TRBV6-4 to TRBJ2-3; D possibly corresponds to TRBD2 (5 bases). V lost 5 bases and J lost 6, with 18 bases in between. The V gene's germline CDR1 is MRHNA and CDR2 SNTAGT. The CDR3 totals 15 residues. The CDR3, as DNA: TGTGCCAGCAGTCCCGGGAAGCGGCAATTGGATACGCAGTATTTT. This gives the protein CASSPGKRQLDTQYF.

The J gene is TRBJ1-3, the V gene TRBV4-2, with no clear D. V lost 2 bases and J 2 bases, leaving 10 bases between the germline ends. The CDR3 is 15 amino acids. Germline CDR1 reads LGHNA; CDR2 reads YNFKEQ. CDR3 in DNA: TGTGCCAGCAGCCAAACTGGCGAGGCTGGAAACACCATATATTTT. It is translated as CASSQTGEAGNTIYF.

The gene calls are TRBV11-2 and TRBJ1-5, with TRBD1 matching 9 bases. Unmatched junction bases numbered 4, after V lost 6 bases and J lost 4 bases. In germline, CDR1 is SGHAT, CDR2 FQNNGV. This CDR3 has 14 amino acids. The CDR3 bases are TGTGCCAGCAGTTCGGACAGGGGAAATCAGCCCCAGCATTTT. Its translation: CASSSDRGNQPQHF.

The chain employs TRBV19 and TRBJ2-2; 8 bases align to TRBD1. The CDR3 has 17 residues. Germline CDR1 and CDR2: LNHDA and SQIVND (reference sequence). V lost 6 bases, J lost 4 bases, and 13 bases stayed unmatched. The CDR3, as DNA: TGTGCCAGTAGCCCGGACAGGGTCCCCCCACGCACCGGGGAGCTGTTTTTT. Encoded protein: CASSPDRVPPRTGELFF.

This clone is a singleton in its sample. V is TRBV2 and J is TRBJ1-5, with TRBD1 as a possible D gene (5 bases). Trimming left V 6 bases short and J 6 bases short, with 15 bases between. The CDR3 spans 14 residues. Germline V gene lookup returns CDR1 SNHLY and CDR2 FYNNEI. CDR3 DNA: TGTGCCAGCAGCTGGCAGGGTGCAGCTCAGCCCCAGCATTTT. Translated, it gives CASSWQGAAQPQHF.

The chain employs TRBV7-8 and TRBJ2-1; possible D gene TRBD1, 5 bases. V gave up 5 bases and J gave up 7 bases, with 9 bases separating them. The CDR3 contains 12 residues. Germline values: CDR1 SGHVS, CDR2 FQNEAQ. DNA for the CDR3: TGTGCCAGCAGCCCCAGGGCGAATGAGCAGTTCTTC. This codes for CASSPRANEQFF.

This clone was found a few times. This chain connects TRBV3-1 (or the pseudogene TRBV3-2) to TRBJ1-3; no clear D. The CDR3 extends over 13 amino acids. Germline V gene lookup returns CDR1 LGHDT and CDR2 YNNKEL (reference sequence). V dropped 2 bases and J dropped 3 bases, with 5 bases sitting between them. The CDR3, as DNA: TGTGCCAGCAGCCAATCGGGTGGAAACACCATATATTTT. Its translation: CASSQSGGNTIYF.

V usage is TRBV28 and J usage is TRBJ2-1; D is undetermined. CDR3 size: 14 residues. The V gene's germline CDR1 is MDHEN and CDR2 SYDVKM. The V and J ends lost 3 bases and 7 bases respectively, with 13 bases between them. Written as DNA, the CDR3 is TGTGCCAGCAGTTTGGAGTCTATACGGAATGAGCAGTTCTTC. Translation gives CASSLESIRNEQFF.

In DNA, the CDR3 is TGTGCCAGCAGTTTTATAGGACTAGCGGACACCGGGGAGCTGTTTTTT. Its protein is CASSFIGLADTGELFF. The V gene is TRBV28, the J gene TRBJ2-2; the match to TRBD2 covers 10 bases. Trimming cost V 3 bases and J 3 bases; bases outside gene matches: 4. Germline V gene sequence: CDR1 MDHEN, CDR2 SYDVKM. The CDR3 is 16 residues long.

The CDR3 DNA follows: TGCGCCAGCAGCCCCTGGGGACTAGCGGGTATGGATACGCAGTATTTT. It codes for CASSPWGLAGMDTQYF. V gene TRBV4-1 combines with J gene TRBJ2-3, with 12 bases matching TRBD2. CDR1 MGHRA and CDR2 YSYEKL come from the germline V gene. The CDR3 is made up of 16 amino acids. J was trimmed by 6 bases and V by 4 bases; bases with no gene match: 8.

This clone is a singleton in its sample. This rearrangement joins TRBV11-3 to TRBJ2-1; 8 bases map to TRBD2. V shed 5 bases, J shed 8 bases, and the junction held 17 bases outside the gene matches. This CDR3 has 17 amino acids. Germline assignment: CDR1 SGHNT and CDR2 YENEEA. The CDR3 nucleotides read TGTGCCAGCAGCCCCCAGACTAGCGTGGATTTGGCCGATGAGCAGTTCTTC. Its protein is CASSPQTSVDLADEQFF.

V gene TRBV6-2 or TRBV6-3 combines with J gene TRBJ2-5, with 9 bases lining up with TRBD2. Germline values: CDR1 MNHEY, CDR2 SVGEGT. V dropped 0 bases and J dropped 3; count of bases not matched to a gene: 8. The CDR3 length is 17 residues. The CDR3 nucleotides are TGTGCCAGCAGTTACTCGAGGCTAGCGGGATTAAAAGAGACCCAGTACTTC. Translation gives CASSYSRLAGLKETQYF.

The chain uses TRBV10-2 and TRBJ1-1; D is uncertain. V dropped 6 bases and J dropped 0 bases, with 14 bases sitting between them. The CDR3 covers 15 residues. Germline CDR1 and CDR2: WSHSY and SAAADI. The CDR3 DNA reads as TGCGCCAGCAGGACCTACGGGATCCTGAACACTGAAGCTTTCTTT. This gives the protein CASRTYGILNTEAFF.